These 4 T cell receptor beta chains were all obtained from the same sample, sequenced in a study of blood T cell repertoires in COVID-19. Profiled with immunoSEQ multiplex PCR; TCRdb holds only in-frame clones, not every one. The data hold roughly 56,000 clones, with roughly 86% observed a single time. Sequenced input: peripheral blood. These TCRs come from a human donor in a cohort sampled during active COVID-19.

V and J are TRBV12-3 or TRBV12-4 and TRBJ2-2; 8 positions match TRBD2. The V segment lost 3 bases and the J segment 13 bases; nucleotides outside the gene matches: 7. The CDR3 is 13 residues long. The CDR3 DNA is TGTGCCAGCAGTTTGGCCGGGACTAGGGCGCTGTTTTTT. Protein product: CASSLAGTRALFF.

The rearrangement links TRBV28 to TRBJ1-1; a possible D gene is TRBD1 (6 bases). The germline V and J ends were trimmed by 2 bases and 9 bases, with 10 bases remaining between them. From germline, CDR1 is MDHEN and CDR2 SYDVKM. This CDR3 has 12 amino acids. CDR3 coding DNA: TGTGCCAGCAGTTTAAGACAGGCTAAAGCTTTCTTT. Translating gives CASSLRQAKAFF.

This clone occurred once. The V call is TRBV24-1, the J call TRBJ2-1; D gene uncertain. Trimming pared 2 bases from V and 0 bases from J, leaving 4 bases between. Germline CDR1 and CDR2: KGHDR and SFDVKD. This CDR3 has 14 residues. CDR3 DNA sequence: TGTGCCACCAGTGATTCGAGCTCCTACAATGAGCAGTTCTTC. Its translation is CATSDSSSYNEQFF.

The chain is built from TRBV7-9 and TRBJ2-5; a possible D gene is TRBD2 (5 bases). V lost 5 bases, J lost 1 base, and 20 bases lay in between. The germline CDR1 and CDR2 sequences are SEHNR and FQNEAQ (reference sequence). The CDR3 totals 17 residues. Here the CDR3 DNA reads TGTGCCAGCAGCCTCCCCGTGGTTAGGAGCGGCCAAGAGACCCAGTACTTC. This codes for CASSLPVVRSGQETQYF.